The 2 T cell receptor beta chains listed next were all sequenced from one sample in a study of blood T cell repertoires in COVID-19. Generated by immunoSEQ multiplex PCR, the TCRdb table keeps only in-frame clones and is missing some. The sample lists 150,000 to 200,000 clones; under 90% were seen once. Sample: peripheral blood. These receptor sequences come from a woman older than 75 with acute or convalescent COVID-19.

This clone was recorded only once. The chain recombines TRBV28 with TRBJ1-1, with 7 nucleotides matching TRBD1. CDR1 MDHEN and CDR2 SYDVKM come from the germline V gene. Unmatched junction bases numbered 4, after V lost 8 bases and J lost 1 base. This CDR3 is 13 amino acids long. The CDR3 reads CASSRTGNTEAFF. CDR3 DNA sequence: TGTGCCAGCTCTAGGACAGGGAACACTGAAGCTTTCTTT.

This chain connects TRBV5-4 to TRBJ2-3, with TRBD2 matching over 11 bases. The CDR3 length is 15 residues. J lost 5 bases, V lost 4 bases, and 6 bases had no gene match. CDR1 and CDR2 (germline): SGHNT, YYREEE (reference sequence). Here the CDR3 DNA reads TGTGCCAGCAGCGCGGGACTAGCGGACCTAGATACGCAGTATTTT. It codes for CASSAGLADLDTQYF.